The 10 T cell receptor beta chains presented below share a single source sample, sequenced in a study of graft-versus-host responses after intestinal transplantation. Data came from immunoSEQ multiplex PCR; TCRdb stores just in-frame clones and leaves some out. The data contain 77,000 or so clones, 92% of them singletons. This specimen was PBMCs, taken 98 days after intestinal transplantation. All receptors derive from a human patient who received an intestinal transplant, so some T cells may come from the graft donor.

The V and J genes are TRBV15 and TRBJ2-7, with TRBD1 matching over 8 bases. CDR1 and CDR2 from the germline V gene are LNHNV and YYDKDF (reference sequence). The CDR3 has 16 residues. Trimming cost V 1 base and J 3 bases; bases outside gene matches: 8. CDR3 in DNA: TGTGCCACCAGCAGAGGGTCAGGGACAGGAGACTACGAGCAGTACTTC. Its protein product is CATSRGSGTGDYEQYF.

The rearrangement uses TRBV28 and TRBJ1-3, with TRBD1 matching 7 bases. CDR1 and CDR2 from the germline V gene are MDHEN and SYDVKM. The ends lost 5 bases at V and 0 bases at J; junction bases unmatched: 7. This CDR3 is 16 amino acids long. CDR3: CASSLIRDSSGNTIYF. The CDR3 nucleotides are TGTGCCAGCAGTCTTATCCGGGACAGCTCTGGAAACACCATATATTTT.

The DNA of the CDR3 is TGTGCCACTGTCCCGGACAGTAACACCGGGGAGCTGTTTTTT. It codes for CATVPDSNTGELFF. The chain employs TRBV7-9 and TRBJ2-2; D might be TRBD1 (6 bases). The CDR3 is made up of 14 amino acids. Deletions cut 10 bases from V and 2 bases from J, with 14 bases between. Looked up from germline, CDR1 is SEHNR and CDR2 is FQNEAQ (reference sequence).

The rearrangement links TRBV10-3 to TRBJ1-1; D not certain. Trimming removed 3 bases from V and 5 bases from J, with 13 bases in between. The CDR3 is 14 residues long. Germline-derived CDR1 and CDR2 are ENHRY and SYGVKD. Here the CDR3 reads CAISDEAYRTEAFF. CDR3 nucleotides: TGTGCCATCAGTGACGAGGCGTATAGGACTGAAGCTTTCTTT.

The rearrangement links TRBV6-1 to TRBJ1-1; 7 bases are a match to TRBD1. The V segment lost 5 bases and the J segment 3 bases; nucleotides outside the gene matches: 6. Germline CDR1 is MNHNS and CDR2 is SASEGT. This CDR3 is built from 14 residues. The CDR3 DNA sequence: TGTGCCAGCAGTTTAACGGGACAGCACACTGAAGCTTTCTTT. Its protein is CASSLTGQHTEAFF.

This clone was observed once. The genes are TRBV18 and TRBJ2-5; no clear D gene. The germline V gene has CDR1 KGHSH and CDR2 LQKENI. V was cut by 0 bases and J by 5 bases, with 7 bases left in between. There are 13 residues in the CDR3. The CDR3 sequence is CASSPPNMETQYF. Written as DNA, the CDR3 is TGTGCCAGCTCACCACCGAATATGGAGACCCAGTACTTC.

This chain joins TRBV2 and TRBJ2-7, with D perhaps TRBD2 (6 bases). This CDR3 has 15 amino acids. Germline V gives CDR1 SNHLY, CDR2 FYNNEI. Trimming cost V 4 bases and J 0 bases, with 13 bases left between them. CDR3 in DNA: TGTGCCAGCAGTGGGGGGGAGACTAGCTCCTACGAGCAGTACTTC. Its translation: CASSGGETSSYEQYF.

The gene calls are TRBV2 and TRBJ2-5; TRBD2 matches 11 bases. This CDR3 region has 18 residues. Germline V lookup: CDR1 SNHLY, CDR2 FYNNEI. Losses at the gene ends were 1 base for V and 0 bases for J; bases not matched to a gene: 7. CDR3 residues: CASSEGSLAGGNQETQYF. As DNA, the CDR3 is TGTGCCAGCAGTGAAGGGAGTCTAGCGGGGGGAAACCAAGAGACCCAGTACTTC. Filled out from reference TRBV2 and TRBJ2-5, the complete variable domain reads EPEVTQTPSHQVTQMGQEVILRCVPISNHLYFYWYRQILGQKVEFLVSFYNNEISEKSEIFDDQFSVERPDGSNFTLKIRSTKLEDSAMYFCASSEGSLAGGNQETQYFGPGTRLLVL.

The chain is built from TRBV14 and TRBJ1-5; no reliable D call. Trimming pared 3 bases from V and 6 bases from J, leaving 9 bases between. The CDR3 has 13 residues. Germline-derived CDR1 and CDR2 are SGHDN and FVKESK. The CDR3 spells CASSQGGFQPQHF. The CDR3 nucleotides are TGTGCCAGCAGCCAGGGAGGGTTTCAGCCCCAGCATTTT.

The V gene is TRBV5-1, the J gene TRBJ2-1; TRBD2 agrees at 14 bases. V shed 0 bases and J 4 bases; nucleotides not matched to a gene: 6. Germline CDR1 reads SGHRS; CDR2 reads YFSETQ. The CDR3 loop spans 18 amino acids. The CDR3 nucleotides read TGCGCCAGCAGCTTGGGAGGGACTAGCGGGGGAACGTACAATGAGCAGTTCTTC. Protein: CASSLGGTSGGTYNEQFF. Using reference TRBV5-1 and TRBJ2-1 for the parts outside the CDR3, the full variable domain is KAGVTQTPRYLIKTRGQQVTLSCSPISGHRSVSWYQQTPGQGLQFLFEYFSETQRNKGNFPGRFSGRQFSNSRSEMNVSTLELGDSALYLCASSLGGTSGGTYNEQFFGPGTRLTVL.